This TCR beta chain was captured by sequencing in a study of STAT5B mutations in CD4+ large granular lymphocyte leukemia. Only in-frame clones appear in the TCRdb table, and some are missing; sequencing was by immunoSEQ multiplex PCR. Among approximately 41,000 clones listed, 65% to 90% were seen once. Sequencing was done on a sample of CD4+ T cells from blood buffy coats. This TCR came from a human donor in good health.

The CDR3 DNA follows: TGTGCCAGCCGCCCGGGGAACACTGAAGCTTTCTTT. Translated, it gives CASRPGNTEAFF. V is TRBV6-5 and J is TRBJ1-1; D call uncertain. Germline-derived CDR1 and CDR2 are MNHEY and SVGAGI. The V end was cut by 8 bases, the J end by 1 base, with 8 bases between. The CDR3 totals 12 residues.